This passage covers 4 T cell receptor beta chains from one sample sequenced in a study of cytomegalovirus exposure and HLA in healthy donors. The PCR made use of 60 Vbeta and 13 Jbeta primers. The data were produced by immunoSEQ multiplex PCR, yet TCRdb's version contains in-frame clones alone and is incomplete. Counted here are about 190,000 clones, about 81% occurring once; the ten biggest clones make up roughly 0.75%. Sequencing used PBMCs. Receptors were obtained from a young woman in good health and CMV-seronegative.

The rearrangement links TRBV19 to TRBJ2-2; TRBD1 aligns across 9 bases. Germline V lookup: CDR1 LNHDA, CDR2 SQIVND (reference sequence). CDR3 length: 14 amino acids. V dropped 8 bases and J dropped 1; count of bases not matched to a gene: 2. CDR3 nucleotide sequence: TGTGCCAGTCGGGGACAGGGGAACACCGGGGAGCTGTTTTTT. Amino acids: CASRGQGNTGELFF.

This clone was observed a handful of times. CDR3 sequence reads: CASRVTGTGDQPQHF. The DNA of the CDR3 is TGTGCCAGCAGGGTAACCGGGACAGGGGATCAGCCCCAGCATTTT. The chain combines TRBV27 with TRBJ1-5, with 10 bases lining up with TRBD1. Trimming removed 6 bases from V and 5 bases from J; junction bases left unmatched: 7. The V gene's germline CDR1 is MNHEY and CDR2 SMNVEV (reference sequence). The CDR3 loop spans 15 amino acids.

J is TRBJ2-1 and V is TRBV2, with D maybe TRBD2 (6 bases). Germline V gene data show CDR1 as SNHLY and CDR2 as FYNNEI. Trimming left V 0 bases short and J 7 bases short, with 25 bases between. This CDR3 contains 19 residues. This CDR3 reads CASSEALRRVAASGNEQFF. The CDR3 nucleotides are TGTGCCAGCAGTGAAGCGCTTCGAAGGGTAGCGGCGTCGGGGAATGAGCAGTTCTTC.

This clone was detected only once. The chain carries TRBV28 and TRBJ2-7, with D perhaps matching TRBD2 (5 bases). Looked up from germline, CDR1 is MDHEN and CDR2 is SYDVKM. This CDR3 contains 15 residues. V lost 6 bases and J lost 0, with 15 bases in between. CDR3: CASSSQSTSSYEQYF. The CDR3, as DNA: TGTGCCAGCAGCTCCCAGAGTACTAGCTCCTACGAGCAGTACTTC.